The clone carrying this T cell receptor beta chain was observed a few times. Its specificity is not known. Germline V lookup: CDR1 SEHNR, CDR2 FQNEAQ (reference sequence). The CDR3 covers 16 residues. V was trimmed by 3 bases and J by 5 bases, leaving 19 bases between them. The data stem from a study of T-cell memory formation after mild COVID-19. At the level of the study: Largely, the TCR clusters proved donor specific.

TCRdb called the 5' RACE reads again in MiXCR, with one record for every CDR3 protein. The sample records fewer than 350,000 distinct CDR3 sequences, roughly an eighth being singletons. Findings and limits, study-wide: Researchers found some responding clones in pre-infection memory, a sign that cross-reactive memory joined. Clones contracting over day 15 to 85 were CD4/CD8 balanced, with later expanders leaning CD4+. Second-wave clones with a day 37 peak had unconfirmed SARS-CoV-2 specificity.

The sequence was obtained from a man between 18 and 35 years old who had mild COVID-19 (a few samples of this study predate the infection). Cell type and time point are not known. The chain carries TRBV7-9 and TRBJ2-5, with D hard to call. What was sequenced was PBMCs or a T cell subset sorted from them (not recorded which). The CDR3 loop reads CASSFIGSDGGETQYF. In nucleotides, the CDR3 is TGTGCCAGCAGCTTCATTGGGTCTGATGGTGGGGAGACCCAGTACTTC.